The 31 T cell receptor beta chains below were found in one sample sequenced in a study of control samples from healthy donors and cancer patients. Libraries were prepared by immunoSEQ multiplex PCR; TCRdb keeps only in-frame clonotypes and omits some of them. Its clone listing holds about 210,000 clones. Sample: blood. Receptor source: a young woman in good health.

The chain employs TRBV7-9 and TRBJ2-2; TRBD1 aligns across 10 bases. The CDR3 covers 16 residues. V lost 6 bases to trimming and J lost 4 bases; unmatched junction nucleotides: 8. Looked up from germline, CDR1 is SEHNR and CDR2 is FQNEAQ (reference sequence). CDR3 DNA sequence: TGTGCCAGCAGATCGACAGGGGGCCGGAGCACCGGGGAGCTGTTTTTT. It specifies CASRSTGGRSTGELFF.

This chain joins TRBV5-4 and TRBJ1-2; no clear D. Germline V CDR1 and CDR2: SGHNT, YYREEE (reference sequence). This CDR3 has 13 residues. V was pared by 4 bases and J by 6 bases, with 13 bases between. The CDR3 loop is CASSAKTPDGYTF. The CDR3 bases are TGTGCCAGCAGCGCCAAGACCCCCGATGGCTACACCTTC.

This rearrangement joins TRBV4-1 to TRBJ1-2; 7 nucleotides match TRBD1. The V gene end was trimmed by 3 bases and the J gene end by 1 base; junction bases not matched to a gene: 8. The germline gives CDR1 MGHRA, CDR2 YSYEKL. This CDR3 is built from 16 residues. The CDR3 DNA reads TGCGCCAGCAGCCACCGGGGGGACAGATTTAACTATGGCTACACCTTC. This gives the protein CASSHRGDRFNYGYTF.

V and J are TRBV25-1 and TRBJ2-5, with TRBD1 matching 11 bases. Germline-derived CDR1 and CDR2 are MGHDK and SYGVNS. Losses at the gene ends were 3 bases for V and 5 bases for J; bases not matched to a gene: 8. The CDR3 extends over 16 amino acids. The DNA of the CDR3 is TGTGCCAGCAGTGATGCTCGGACAGGGGGCCTTGAGACCCAGTACTTC. Amino acids: CASSDARTGGLETQYF.

V and J are TRBV7-8 and TRBJ1-1; possibly TRBD1 for D (5 bases). V was cut by 1 base and J by 4 bases, with 10 bases left in between. The CDR3 runs 14 residues. The germline V gene has CDR1 SGHVS and CDR2 FQNEAQ. The CDR3 region is CASSLGGGGTEAFF. The CDR3 DNA reads TGTGCCAGCAGCTTAGGGGGCGGGGGCACTGAAGCTTTCTTT.

The chain links TRBV27 to TRBJ1-2; D is unresolved. Germline lookup yields CDR1 MNHEY and CDR2 SMNVEV (reference sequence). V was pared by 8 bases and J by 1 base, with 20 bases between. This CDR3 comprises 16 residues. The CDR3, as DNA: TGTGCCAGCCAAGCTGGACCCGGGAGCATTAACTATGGCTACACCTTC. It is translated as CASQAGPGSINYGYTF.

The chain couples TRBV6-4 to TRBJ1-2; the D gene is possibly TRBD1 (5 bases). Germline CDR1 and CDR2: MRHNA and SNTAGT. The length of the CDR3 is 13 residues. Trimming shortened V by 5 bases and J by 4 bases, and 11 bases separated the two germline ends. The CDR3 spells CASSPQGGYGYTF. The CDR3 nucleotides read TGTGCCAGCAGTCCCCAGGGCGGCTATGGCTACACCTTC.

CDR3 in DNA: TGCGCCAGCAGTGATCAACAGGGGGCGGGCTATGGCTACACCTTC. Translating it yields CASSDQQGAGYGYTF. J is TRBJ1-2 and V is TRBV10-2; 9 bases line up with TRBD1. With V trimmed by 3 bases and J by 4 bases, 6 bases remained unmatched. The CDR3 extends over 15 amino acids. Germline V CDR1 and CDR2: WSHSY, SAAADI.

J is TRBJ2-7 and V is TRBV18; maybe TRBD1 (5 bases). The CDR3 runs to 14 residues. Germline loops: CDR1 KGHSH, CDR2 LQKENI. V was pared by 3 bases and J by 3 bases, with 12 bases between. DNA for the CDR3: TGTGCCAGCTCACCGCAAGACAGATACTACGAGCAGTACTTC. Its protein product is CASSPQDRYYEQYF.

The chain recombines TRBV19 with TRBJ1-5; the D is unclear. CDR3 size: 15 residues. Trimming stripped 1 base from V and 0 bases from J, with 7 bases between. Germline V gene data show CDR1 as LNHDA and CDR2 as SQIVND (reference sequence). CDR3: CASSIGEYSNQPQHF. CDR3 coding DNA: TGTGCCAGTAGTATAGGGGAATATAGCAATCAGCCCCAGCATTTT.

The genes are TRBV5-6 and TRBJ1-1, with unresolved D. Germline V lookup: CDR1 SGHDT, CDR2 YYEEEE. V lost 0 bases and J 0 bases, leaving 6 bases between the germline ends. The CDR3 spans 14 residues. CDR3 amino acids: CASSLEHLNTEAFF. The CDR3 DNA follows: TGTGCCAGCAGCTTGGAGCACCTGAACACTGAAGCTTTCTTT.

This chain connects TRBV27 to TRBJ2-5; 7 nucleotides line up with TRBD2. Per germline, CDR1 MNHEY and CDR2 SMNVEV (reference sequence). J gave up 1 base and V 4 bases, and 6 bases lay outside the gene matches. The CDR3 contains 15 residues. CDR3 protein: CASSYWWGGQETQYF. The CDR3 nucleotides read TGTGCCAGCAGTTATTGGTGGGGGGGCCAAGAGACCCAGTACTTC.

This chain connects TRBV30 to TRBJ1-2; no reliable D call. Trimming took off 4 bases at V and 5 bases at J, with 14 bases between the two ends. This CDR3 region has 13 residues. Germline assignment: CDR1 GTSNPN and CDR2 SVGIG (reference sequence). CDR3: CAWTLHGTYGYTF. The DNA for the CDR3 is TGTGCCTGGACTCTACACGGAACTTATGGCTACACCTTC.

J is TRBJ2-3 and V is TRBV11-2, with 7 positions matching TRBD1. After removal of 5 bases from V and 1 base from J, the junction contained 9 bases not matched to a gene. Germline CDR1 is SGHAT and CDR2 is FQNNGV. The CDR3 covers 16 residues. CDR3 in amino acids: CASSIRSQGGTDTQYF. CDR3 coding DNA: TGTGCCAGCAGCATACGGAGCCAGGGGGGCACAGATACGCAGTATTTT.

This rearrangement joins TRBV7-3 to TRBJ1-2; D is unclear. CDR1 SGHTA and CDR2 FQGTGA come from the germline V gene. The CDR3 spans 15 residues. The V gene lost 5 bases and the J gene lost 8 bases, with 21 bases spanning the gap. This CDR3 is CASSQYVDLAGGYTF. DNA for the CDR3: TGTGCCAGCAGCCAGTACGTAGACTTAGCGGGCGGCTACACCTTC.

The chain recombines TRBV3-1 (or the pseudogene TRBV3-2) with TRBJ2-3; 11 bases match TRBD2. The junction had 6 bases not matched to a gene; V was cut back by 1 base and J by 0 bases. The CDR3 sequence is 18 residues long. Per the germline V gene, CDR1 is LGHDT and CDR2 is YNNKEL (reference sequence). The CDR3 DNA reads as TGTGCCAGCAGCCAAGGACCTAGCGGGGGGTTGAGCACAGATACGCAGTATTTT. Translating it yields CASSQGPSGGLSTDTQYF.

The V and J genes are TRBV4-1 and TRBJ2-1, with D perhaps being TRBD1 or TRBD2 (7 bases each). Trimming stripped 1 base from V and 7 bases from J, with 17 bases between. Germline CDR1 and CDR2: MGHRA and YSYEKL. The CDR3 extends over 16 amino acids. CDR3 loop: CASSQGGRGGSNEQFF. The CDR3 bases are TGCGCCAGCAGCCAAGGGGGCAGGGGGGGGTCGAATGAGCAGTTCTTC.

The V gene is TRBV11-2, the J gene TRBJ1-5; 7 bases fit TRBD1. Per germline, CDR1 SGHAT and CDR2 FQNNGV. CDR3 length: 14 amino acids. The V and J ends lost 5 bases and 10 bases, in that order; junction bases with no gene match: 11. CDR3 residues: CASSPDRTKDPQHF. Written as DNA, the CDR3 is TGTGCCAGCAGCCCGGACAGGACCAAGGATCCCCAGCATTTT.

The V call is TRBV30, the J call TRBJ1-2; D not certain. Per the germline V gene, CDR1 is GTSNPN and CDR2 is SVGIG (reference sequence). The CDR3 is 11 amino acids. Trimming stripped 3 bases from V and 5 bases from J, with 7 bases between. The CDR3 bases are TGTGCCTGGAGAGCCAAGTATGGCTACACCTTC. It codes for CAWRAKYGYTF.

With regard to this clone: Other DNA sequences of this sample code for an identical CDR3. J is TRBJ2-7 and V is TRBV27; no firm D call. The length of the CDR3 is 13 residues. Germline CDR1 MNHEY, CDR2 SMNVEV (reference sequence). V was pared by 5 bases and J by 3 bases, with 11 bases between. The CDR3 loop is CASSLRLFYEQYF. In nucleotides, the CDR3 is TGTGCCAGCAGTCTCAGGTTGTTCTACGAGCAGTACTTC.

The chain uses TRBV30 and TRBJ1-4; D possibly corresponds to TRBD1 (6 bases). The CDR3 sequence is 14 residues long. Per the germline V gene, CDR1 is GTSNPN and CDR2 is SVGIG (reference sequence). Trimming left V 7 bases short and J 4 bases short, with 16 bases between. In DNA, the CDR3 is TGTGCCTTAGGTCGGAGGGGGATTAATGAAAAACTGTTTTTT. Translating gives CALGRRGINEKLFF.

The chain employs TRBV24-1 and TRBJ1-2; no definite D call. Looked up from germline, CDR1 is KGHDR and CDR2 is SFDVKD. The CDR3 runs 13 residues. Trimming took off 4 bases at V and 6 bases at J, with 11 bases between the two ends. CDR3 region: CATSDLRTDGYTF. In DNA, the CDR3 is TGTGCCACCAGTGACCTGAGGACGGATGGCTACACCTTC.

The J gene is TRBJ2-3, the V gene TRBV6-1; 8 nucleotides align to TRBD1. J gave up 2 bases and V 1 base, and 5 bases lay outside the gene matches. Germline V gene sequence: CDR1 MNHNS, CDR2 SASEGT. The CDR3 is made up of 16 amino acids. DNA for the CDR3: TGTGCCAGCAGTGAAGTAGACAGGGGACTCACAGATACGCAGTATTTT. It codes for CASSEVDRGLTDTQYF.

The chain is built from TRBV5-1 and TRBJ1-2, with TRBD1 identical over 9 bases. Trimming at V came to 2 bases and at J to 7 bases, leaving 3 bases not matched to a gene. From germline, CDR1 is SGHRS and CDR2 YFSETQ. CDR3 size: 13 residues. The CDR3 nucleotides are TGCGCCAGCAGCTTTGAGGGACAGGGTGGCTACACCTTC. It is translated as CASSFEGQGGYTF.

The chain joins TRBV19 to TRBJ1-1; 7 positions agree with TRBD1. The CDR3 extends over 12 amino acids. Unmatched junction bases numbered 7, after V lost 7 bases and J lost 8 bases. Germline assignment: CDR1 LNHDA and CDR2 SQIVND (reference sequence). The CDR3 spells CASTQATGEAFF. CDR3 DNA: TGTGCCAGTACCCAGGCGACAGGGGAAGCTTTCTTT. The full variable domain, rest sourced from reference TRBV19 and TRBJ1-1, is DGGITQSPKYLFRKEGQNVTLSCEQNLNHDAMYWYRQDPGQGLRLIYYSQIVNDFQKGDIAEGYSVSREKKESFPLTVTSAQKNPTAFYLCASTQATGEAFFGQGTRLTVV.

The genes are TRBV7-9 and TRBJ2-3, with a possible D match to TRBD1 (5 bases). This CDR3 has 15 amino acids. The V end lost 4 bases, the J end lost 2 bases, and 13 bases lay between the germline ends. Germline CDR1 reads SEHNR; CDR2 reads FQNEAQ (reference sequence). In DNA form, the CDR3 reads TGTGCCAGCAGCTCGAAAGGGGCCCCCACAGATACGCAGTATTTT. Encoded protein: CASSSKGAPTDTQYF.

A word on this clone: A read error may account for a junction end that differs from germline. This chain links TRBV7-6 with TRBJ1-5; D is perhaps TRBD1 (5 bases). In germline, CDR1 is SGHVS, CDR2 FNYEAQ. CDR3 length equals 15 residues. DNA of the CDR3: TGTGCCAGCAGCTTAGGAGCAGGGAGCAGTCAGCCCCAGCATTTT. Translated, it gives CASSLGAGSSQPQHF.

The chain uses TRBV6-5 and TRBJ2-5; 7 positions agree with TRBD1. Germline assignment: CDR1 MNHEY and CDR2 SVGAGI. V lost 8 bases and J lost 2; bases outside the gene matches: 8. This CDR3 region has 14 residues. The CDR3 nucleotides are TGTGCCAGCGGGTACCCGGGACAGCAAGAGACCCAGTACTTC. Its protein is CASGYPGQQETQYF.

The CDR3 nucleotides are TGTGCCACCAGTGATCCCAGACAGGGGCCCTACGAGCAGTACTTC. Protein: CATSDPRQGPYEQYF. This sequence joins TRBV24-1 and TRBJ2-7; 8 bases agree with TRBD1. This CDR3 comprises 15 residues. The trim removed 3 bases at V and 2 bases at J, leaving 5 bases unmatched. Per germline, CDR1 KGHDR and CDR2 SFDVKD.

The gene calls are TRBV27 and TRBJ1-1, with unresolved D. Trimming left V 5 bases short and J 1 base short, with 17 bases between. Per the germline V gene, CDR1 is MNHEY and CDR2 is SMNVEV (reference sequence). The CDR3 has 16 amino acids. CDR3 DNA sequence: TGTGCCAGCAGTGCCCGACCTCTACGGAGGAACACTGAAGCTTTCTTT. It encodes CASSARPLRRNTEAFF.

V is TRBV2 and J is TRBJ1-5; D is ambiguous. The germline gives CDR1 SNHLY, CDR2 FYNNEI. This CDR3 is built from 15 residues. Trimming left V 1 base short and J 0 bases short, with 7 bases between. The CDR3 nucleotides are TGTGCCAGCAGTGAAGAGCGGGTTAGCAATCAGCCCCAGCATTTT. Its translation: CASSEERVSNQPQHF.